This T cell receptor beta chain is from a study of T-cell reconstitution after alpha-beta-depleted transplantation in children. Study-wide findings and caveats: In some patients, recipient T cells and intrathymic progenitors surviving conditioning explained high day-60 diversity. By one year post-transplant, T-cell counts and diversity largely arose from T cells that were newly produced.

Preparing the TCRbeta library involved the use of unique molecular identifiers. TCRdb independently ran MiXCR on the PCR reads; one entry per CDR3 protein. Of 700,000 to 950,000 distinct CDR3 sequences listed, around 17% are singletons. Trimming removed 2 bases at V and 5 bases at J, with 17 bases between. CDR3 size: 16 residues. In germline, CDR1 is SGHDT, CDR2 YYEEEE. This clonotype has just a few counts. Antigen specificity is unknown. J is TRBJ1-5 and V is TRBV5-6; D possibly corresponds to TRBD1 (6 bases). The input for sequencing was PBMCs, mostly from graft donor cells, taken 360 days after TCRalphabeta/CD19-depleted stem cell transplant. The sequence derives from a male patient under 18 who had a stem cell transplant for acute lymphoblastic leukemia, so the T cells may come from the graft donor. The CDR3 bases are TGTGCCAGCAGCTTTTTCTCGACAGGAGGGTATCAGCCCCAGCATTTT. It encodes CASSFFSTGGYQPQHF.